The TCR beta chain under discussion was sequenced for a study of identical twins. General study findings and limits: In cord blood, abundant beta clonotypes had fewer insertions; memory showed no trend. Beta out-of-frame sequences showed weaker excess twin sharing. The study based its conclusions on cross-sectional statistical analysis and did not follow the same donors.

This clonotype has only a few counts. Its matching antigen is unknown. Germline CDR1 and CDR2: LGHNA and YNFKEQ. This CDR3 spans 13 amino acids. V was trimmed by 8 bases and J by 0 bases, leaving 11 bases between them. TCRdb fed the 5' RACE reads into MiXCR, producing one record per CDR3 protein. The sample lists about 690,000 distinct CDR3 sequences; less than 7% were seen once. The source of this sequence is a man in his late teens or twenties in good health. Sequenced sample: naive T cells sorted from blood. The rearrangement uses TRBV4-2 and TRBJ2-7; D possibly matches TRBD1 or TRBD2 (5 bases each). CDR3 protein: CASSGLSSYEQYF. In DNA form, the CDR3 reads TGTGCCAGCTCGGGGCTCTCCTCCTACGAGCAGTACTTC.